The next 4 T cell receptor beta chains were all read from a single sample in a study of T cells after yellow fever vaccination. In TCRdb, the 5' RACE reads were re-called with MiXCR into one record per CDR3 protein. The table has 100,000 to 150,000 distinct CDR3 sequences, around 7.4% seen once. This material consisted of CD4+ T cells sorted from PBMCs, taken about 10 days after the first yellow fever vaccination. The receptors come from a young man who received the YFV17D yellow fever vaccine.

This clonotype was counted a few times. The chain carries TRBV7-2 and TRBJ2-7, with 12 nucleotides matching TRBD2. This CDR3 has 17 amino acids. The germline CDR1 and CDR2 sequences are SGHTA and FQGNSA. V was clipped by 5 bases and J by 2 bases; unmatched bases: 10. DNA of the CDR3: TGTGCCAGCAGCCAAGGACTAGCGGGGAGAGGCACCTACGAGCAGTACTTC. It yields the protein CASSQGLAGRGTYEQYF.

There are many counts of this clonotype. The chain recombines TRBV18 with TRBJ2-3; D is unclear. The CDR3 runs to 12 residues. Germline CDR1 and CDR2: KGHSH and LQKENI. With 1 base removed from V and 5 bases from J, the gap between germline ends came to 4 bases. The CDR3 region is CASSPQGDTQYF. The CDR3 DNA reads TGTGCCAGCTCACCACAGGGAGATACGCAGTATTTT. Supplemented by reference TRBV18 and TRBJ2-3, the full variable domain reads NAGVMQNPRHLVRRRGQEARLRCSPMKGHSHVYWYRQLPEEGLKFMVYLQKENIIDESGMPKERFSAEFPKEGPSILRIQQVVRGDSAAYFCASSPQGDTQYFGPGTRLTVL.

This clonotype was seen ten or more times. V and J are TRBV5-5 and TRBJ1-4; 7 bases fit TRBD1. Germline-derived CDR1 and CDR2 are SGHKS and YYEKEE (reference sequence). The J segment lost 3 bases and the V segment lost 5 bases, leaving 16 bases of the junction unmatched. CDR3 size: 18 residues. In nucleotides, the CDR3 is TGTGCCAGCAGGAGACAGGGAGGGACTAGGATGGCTAATGAAAAACTGTTTTTT. Translating gives CASRRQGGTRMANEKLFF.

This clonotype was recorded many times. The chain is built from TRBV25-1 and TRBJ2-3; unclear D gene. Per the germline V gene, CDR1 is MGHDK and CDR2 is SYGVNS. This CDR3 is built from 17 residues. Trimming removed 3 bases from V and 1 base from J, with 17 bases in between. CDR3: CASSEDRMVTGTDTQYF. In DNA form, the CDR3 reads TGTGCCAGCAGTGAGGACCGTATGGTCACTGGCACAGATACGCAGTATTTT.